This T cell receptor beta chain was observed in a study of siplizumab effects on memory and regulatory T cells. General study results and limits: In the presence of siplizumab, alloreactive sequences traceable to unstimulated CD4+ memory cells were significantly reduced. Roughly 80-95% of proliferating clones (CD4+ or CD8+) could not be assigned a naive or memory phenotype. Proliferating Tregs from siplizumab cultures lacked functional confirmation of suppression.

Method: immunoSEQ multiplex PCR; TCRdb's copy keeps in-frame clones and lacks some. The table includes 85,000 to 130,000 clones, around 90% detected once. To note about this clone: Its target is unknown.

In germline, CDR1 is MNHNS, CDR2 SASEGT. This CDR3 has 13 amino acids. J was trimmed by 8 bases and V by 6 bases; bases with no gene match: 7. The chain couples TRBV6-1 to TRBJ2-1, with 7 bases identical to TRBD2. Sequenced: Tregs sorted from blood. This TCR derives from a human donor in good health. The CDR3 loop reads CASRDSGFHEQFF. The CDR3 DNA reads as TGTGCCAGCAGGGATAGCGGGTTCCATGAGCAGTTCTTC.